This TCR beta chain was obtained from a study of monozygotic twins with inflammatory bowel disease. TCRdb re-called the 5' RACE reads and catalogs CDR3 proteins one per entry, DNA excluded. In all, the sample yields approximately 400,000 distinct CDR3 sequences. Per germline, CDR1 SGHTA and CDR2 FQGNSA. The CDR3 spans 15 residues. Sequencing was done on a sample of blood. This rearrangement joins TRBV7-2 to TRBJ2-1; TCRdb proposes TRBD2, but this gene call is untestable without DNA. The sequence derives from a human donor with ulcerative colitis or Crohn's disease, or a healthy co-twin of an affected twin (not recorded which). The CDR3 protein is CASSLAGRELSAQFF.